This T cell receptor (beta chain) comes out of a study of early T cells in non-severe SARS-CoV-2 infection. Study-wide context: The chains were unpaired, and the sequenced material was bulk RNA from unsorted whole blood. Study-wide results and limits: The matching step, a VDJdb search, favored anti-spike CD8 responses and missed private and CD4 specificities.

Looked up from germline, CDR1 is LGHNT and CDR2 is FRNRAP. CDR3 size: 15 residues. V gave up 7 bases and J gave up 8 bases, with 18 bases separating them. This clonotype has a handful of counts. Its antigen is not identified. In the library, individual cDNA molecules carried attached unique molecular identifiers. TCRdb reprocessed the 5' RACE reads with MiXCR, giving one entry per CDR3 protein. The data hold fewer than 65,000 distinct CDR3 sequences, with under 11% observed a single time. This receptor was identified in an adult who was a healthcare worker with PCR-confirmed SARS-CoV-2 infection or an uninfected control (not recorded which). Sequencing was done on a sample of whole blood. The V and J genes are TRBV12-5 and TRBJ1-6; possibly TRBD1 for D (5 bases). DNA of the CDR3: TGTGCTAGTGCTCCGCCGGGGACGGCGTATTCACCCCTCCACTTT. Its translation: CASAPPGTAYSPLHF.